Listed below are T cell receptor beta chains from one sample, sequenced in a study of blood T cells in healthy people across ages. TCRdb reanalysed the 5' RACE reads using MiXCR and keeps one entry per CDR3 protein. The table includes approximately 850,000 distinct CDR3 sequences, under 55% detected once. The sequencing input was blood. Receptors were obtained from a man in his 60s in good health. Both conserved end residues are part of each CDR3. Fields, in order: clone size, J gene, D gene, V gene, CDR3 DNA, CDR3 protein. D genes are given only for firm matches. The size of a clone is reported for some rows only, either as once, few or many, or as a class for expanded clones.

abundance: few; j_gene: TRBJ1-4; d_gene: TRBD1; v_gene: TRBV6-5; CDR3nt: TGTGCCAGCAGCCGGACAGGGAATGAAAAACTGTTTTTT; CDR3aa: CASSRTGNEKLFF
abundance: .; j_gene: TRBJ1-2; d_gene: TRBD1; v_gene: TRBV7-2; CDR3nt: TGTGCCAGCAGCCCGGGGGGACAGGGATATGGCTACACCTTC; CDR3aa: CASSPGGQGYGYTF
abundance: .; j_gene: TRBJ2-7; d_gene: .; v_gene: TRBV7-2; CDR3nt: TGTGCCAGCAGCCCCTCAATGGAAACCCCTCTTTGGTACTTC; CDR3aa: CASSPSMETPLWYF
abundance: .; j_gene: TRBJ2-7; d_gene: TRBD1; v_gene: TRBV20-1; CDR3nt: TGCAGTGCTGCTCGTGACAGGGTCTACGAGCAGTACTTC; CDR3aa: CSAARDRVYEQYF
abundance: few; j_gene: TRBJ1-2; d_gene: .; v_gene: TRBV20-1; CDR3nt: TGCAGTGCTAGAGATATGAAGGGGGGCCCCCTCTATGGCTACACCTTC; CDR3aa: CSARDMKGGPLYGYTF
abundance: many; j_gene: TRBJ2-5; d_gene: .; v_gene: TRBV29-1; CDR3nt: TGCAGCGTTGAACAGGGTCGAGAGACCCAGTACTTC; CDR3aa: CSVEQGRETQYF
abundance: many; j_gene: TRBJ1-1; d_gene: .; v_gene: TRBV18; CDR3nt: TGTGCCAGCTCACGCGAGAACACTGAAGCTTTCTTT; CDR3aa: CASSRENTEAFF
abundance: .; j_gene: TRBJ2-7; d_gene: TRBD1; v_gene: TRBV6-5; CDR3nt: TGTGCCAGCAGTTACCACTGGGACAGATTCCCCTTGCAGTACTTC; CDR3aa: CASSYHWDRFPLQYF
abundance: .; j_gene: TRBJ1-2; d_gene: TRBD1; v_gene: TRBV20-1; CDR3nt: TGCAGTGCTCAGGGACAGCAAGGATATGGCTACACCTTC; CDR3aa: CSAQGQQGYGYTF
abundance: few; j_gene: TRBJ1-4; d_gene: .; v_gene: TRBV6-5; CDR3nt: TGTGCCAGCAGTTACTCGACGGGTGAAAAACTGTTTTTT; CDR3aa: CASSYSTGEKLFF
abundance: .; j_gene: TRBJ2-1; d_gene: TRBD2; v_gene: TRBV20-1; CDR3nt: TGCAGTGCAAAAAGACTAGCGGGGGCGTACAATGAGCAGTTCTTC; CDR3aa: CSAKRLAGAYNEQFF
abundance: few; j_gene: TRBJ2-1; d_gene: .; v_gene: TRBV12-5; CDR3nt: TGTGCTAGTGGTGCCCAGGGTTCCGGTGAGCAGTTCTTC; CDR3aa: CASGAQGSGEQFF
abundance: once; j_gene: TRBJ2-2; d_gene: .; v_gene: TRBV6-2/TRBV6-3; CDR3nt: TGTGCCAGCAGTTACCGGGAAACCGGGGAGCTGTTTTTT; CDR3aa: CASSYRETGELFF
abundance: .; j_gene: TRBJ2-1; d_gene: .; v_gene: TRBV20-1; CDR3nt: TGCAGTGCTCGAACCGGGACTCTCTACAATGAGCAGTTCTTC; CDR3aa: CSARTGTLYNEQFF
abundance: few; j_gene: TRBJ2-3; d_gene: .; v_gene: TRBV4-3; CDR3nt: TGCGCCAGCAGCCAAGAATGGGAACCGGGGGATACGCAGTATTTT; CDR3aa: CASSQEWEPGDTQYF
abundance: .; j_gene: TRBJ2-1; d_gene: .; v_gene: TRBV7-2; CDR3nt: TGTGCCAGCAGCGTAGGACTCAACCATTACAATGAGCAGTTCTTC; CDR3aa: CASSVGLNHYNEQFF
abundance: .; j_gene: TRBJ1-2; d_gene: TRBD1; v_gene: TRBV4-3; CDR3nt: TGCGCCAGCAGCCCCCATCTAGGTGGGACAGGGTATGGCTACACCTTC; CDR3aa: CASSPHLGGTGYGYTF
abundance: .; j_gene: TRBJ2-3; d_gene: .; v_gene: TRBV6-2/TRBV6-3; CDR3nt: TGTGCCAGCAGCCCCGCCCGAATCCCTACAGATACGCAGTATTTT; CDR3aa: CASSPARIPTDTQYF
abundance: .; j_gene: TRBJ1-2; d_gene: .; v_gene: TRBV10-3; CDR3nt: TGTGCCATCAATTCCGTTAACTATGGCTACACCTTC; CDR3aa: CAINSVNYGYTF
abundance: .; j_gene: TRBJ2-5; d_gene: .; v_gene: TRBV9; CDR3nt: TGTGCCAGCAGCGTAGTTGGATGGGGCGAAGAGACCCAGTACTTC; CDR3aa: CASSVVGWGEETQYF
abundance: few; j_gene: TRBJ2-7; d_gene: TRBD2; v_gene: TRBV7-2; CDR3nt: TGTGCCAGCAGCGTTCTACCGCCTAGCGGGGGCTCATACGAGCAGTACTTC; CDR3aa: CASSVLPPSGGSYEQYF
abundance: few; j_gene: TRBJ2-1; d_gene: TRBD2; v_gene: TRBV6-2/TRBV6-3; CDR3nt: TGTGCCAGCAGTCTGCTAGCGGGTGCGGTCAATGAGCAGTTCTTC; CDR3aa: CASSLLAGAVNEQFF
abundance: .; j_gene: TRBJ2-1; d_gene: TRBD1; v_gene: TRBV6-2/TRBV6-3; CDR3nt: TGTGCCAGCAGTAGACAGGGGCCGAATGAGCAGTTCTTC; CDR3aa: CASSRQGPNEQFF
abundance: .; j_gene: TRBJ1-5; d_gene: TRBD1; v_gene: TRBV7-2; CDR3nt: TGTGCCAGCAGCTTAGCCGGGACAGGGGTTAATCAGCCCCAGCATTTT; CDR3aa: CASSLAGTGVNQPQHF
abundance: .; j_gene: TRBJ2-5; d_gene: .; v_gene: TRBV27; CDR3nt: TGTGCCTCTTCAGGCGGCAGGCAAATCCTCAATGAGCAGTACTTC; CDR3aa: CASSGGRQILNEQYF
abundance: .; j_gene: TRBJ2-7; d_gene: TRBD1; v_gene: TRBV29-1; CDR3nt: TGCAGCGTTGAAGTGACAGGGTTTGGCGAGCAGTACTTC; CDR3aa: CSVEVTGFGEQYF
abundance: once; j_gene: TRBJ2-7; d_gene: .; v_gene: TRBV15; CDR3nt: TGTGCCACCAGCAGCATGACTCATGGGGGAAATCCCTACGAGCAGTACTTC; CDR3aa: CATSSMTHGGNPYEQYF
abundance: .; j_gene: TRBJ2-1; d_gene: .; v_gene: TRBV29-1; CDR3nt: TGCAGCGTTGGATTAGGGGGGATTTACAATGAGCAGTTCTTC; CDR3aa: CSVGLGGIYNEQFF
abundance: .; j_gene: TRBJ2-7; d_gene: .; v_gene: TRBV20-1; CDR3nt: TGCAGTGCTATCCCACAACCACGGATGAACTACGAGCAGTACTTC; CDR3aa: CSAIPQPRMNYEQYF
abundance: .; j_gene: TRBJ1-4; d_gene: .; v_gene: TRBV25-1; CDR3nt: TGTGCCAGCAGTCCAAAGGGGCCTTTCAATGAAAAACTGTTTTTT; CDR3aa: CASSPKGPFNEKLFF
abundance: few; j_gene: TRBJ2-1; d_gene: TRBD2; v_gene: TRBV6-4; CDR3nt: TGTGCCAGCAGTGACCGAGCGGGGGTTACCTCCTACAATGAGCAGTTCTTC; CDR3aa: CASSDRAGVTSYNEQFF
abundance: .; j_gene: TRBJ1-1; d_gene: TRBD1; v_gene: TRBV7-2; CDR3nt: TGTGCCAGCAACAAGGGACAGATAAACACTGAAGCTTTCTTT; CDR3aa: CASNKGQINTEAFF
abundance: large; j_gene: TRBJ2-5; d_gene: .; v_gene: TRBV28; CDR3nt: TGTGCCAGCAGTTTCCACGTATGGGCGGAGACCCAGTACTTC; CDR3aa: CASSFHVWAETQYF
abundance: .; j_gene: TRBJ2-7; d_gene: .; v_gene: TRBV11-2; CDR3nt: TGTGCCAGCAGCCCCGCGCGGAGCTCCTACGAGCAGTACTTC; CDR3aa: CASSPARSSYEQYF
abundance: .; j_gene: TRBJ1-2; d_gene: .; v_gene: TRBV25-1; CDR3nt: TGTGCCAGCAGCCCTAGGGTAGCTAACTATGGCTACACCTTC; CDR3aa: CASSPRVANYGYTF
abundance: .; j_gene: TRBJ2-7; d_gene: TRBD1; v_gene: TRBV12-3/TRBV12-4; CDR3nt: TGTGCCAGCAGGGGAAGGGGCAGGGGGTGGTACGAGCAGTACTTC; CDR3aa: CASRGRGRGWYEQYF
abundance: .; j_gene: TRBJ2-7; d_gene: .; v_gene: TRBV10-1; CDR3nt: TGCGCCAGCAGTTTGAAGGGGATCGACGAGCAGTACTTC; CDR3aa: CASSLKGIDEQYF